This TCR beta chain emerged from a study of blood T cell repertoires in COVID-19. The germline V and J ends were trimmed by 5 bases and 4 bases, with 24 bases remaining between them. The V gene's germline CDR1 is MNHEY and CDR2 SVGEGT. This CDR3 has 17 amino acids. Repertoires were generated with immunoSEQ multiplex PCR, while TCRdb's copy carries only in-frame clones and drops some. The table has a few hundred thousand clones, roughly 84% seen once. The sample taken for sequencing was peripheral blood. The receptor comes from a man in his forties or fifties with active or convalescent COVID-19. The chain is built from TRBV6-2 or TRBV6-3 and TRBJ2-7; D perhaps matches TRBD2 (7 bases). The CDR3 sequence is CASSQRGQQRGTYEQYF. CDR3 in DNA: TGTGCCAGCAGTCAGCGCGGACAGCAGCGGGGTACTTACGAGCAGTACTTC.